A single T cell receptor beta chain is shown here with its context. It lacks a known antigen. The input lacks base qualities; no much larger clone sits a single base away. The data derive from a study of blood T cell repertoires in COVID-19 (dated by TCRdb to the early 2020s). About the study as a whole: Collaborator samples came from the United States, Italy and Spain and covered acute and convalescent phases of COVID-19. Deeply sampled blood TCRbeta repertoires from subjects exposed to, actively infected with, or recovered from COVID-19 were included in the dataset. The prospective study material was composed of cDNA or gDNA derived from T cells, B-cell-depleted T cells, or PBMCs. A de-identified subject ID, COVID-19 status, age in years and sex were almost always included in the sample metadata. The samples were drawn from two sources: the first 160 participants of the ongoing ImmuneRACE study, and 1,200 or so subjects contributed by 6 global collaborators. Where available, HLA class I and class II types were taken from metadata supplied by the sample provider and were not determined by assay-based typing. A freely available public database, intended as a resource for researchers studying the immune response to SARS-CoV-2, is where the repertoires were released. The paper's findings and limits, for the study overall: The quantity of clinical and demographic metadata differed by source and by participant and was supplied without curation.

The junction shows trimming of 0 bases on V and 8 bases on J, plus 16 bases between the germline ends. The CDR3 goes from the cysteine to the phenylalanine over 16 residues. The DNA shown is the 48-base CDR3, in frame from base 1. As encoded in the germline V gene (reference sequence), CDR1 is SEHNR while CDR2 is FQNEAQ. The immunoSEQ Assay, a bias-controlled multiplex PCR, was used to amplify TCRbeta CDR3 regions from genomic DNA. The source study handled its data this way. Within the assay, amplification of reference gene primers was used to estimate how many nucleated cells each sample contained. To quantify the absolute abundance of each unique TCRbeta CDR3 rearrangement, sequence reads were collapsed and filtered. Productive Simpson clonality was computed per sample as the square root of Simpson's diversity index over productive rearrangements. TCRdb re-hosts the immuneACCESS table, in-frame sequences only. Its copies lack some clones; in the studies checked, an unresolved V gene accounts for under half of them, and the cause for the rest is not known. Clonal size and the V and J genes are those of that table, whereas D and trimming came from the DNA. This sample is represented by 88,000 or so clones; approximately 82% of them were singletons. About 9% of the sample comes from the top ten.

Whole blood was collected in K2EDTA tubes by collaborating institutions according to the institutions' own protocols. Collaborator samples were shipped for TCRbeta analysis as frozen whole blood, isolated PBMCs, or DNA extracted from either sample type. This receptor was obtained from a human donor in a cohort sampled during active COVID-19. The V and J segments used are TRBV7-9 and TRBJ1-4, and possibly TRBD1, on 5 matching bases. Sequenced sample: peripheral blood. For the CDR3, the sequence is CASSLAVQGIWEKLFF. Here is the DNA: TGTGCCAGCAGCTTAGCGGTCCAGGGCATATGGGAAAAACTGTTTTTT.